Each of the 21 T cell receptor beta chains below was sequenced from the same sample in a study of blood T cell repertoires in COVID-19. Method: immunoSEQ multiplex PCR; TCRdb's copy keeps in-frame clones and lacks some. The table has around 59,000 clones, 80% seen once. Sample: peripheral blood. The origin of the receptors is a man between 60 and 75 years old with acute or convalescent COVID-19.

The chain has TRBV5-6 and TRBJ2-4; possibly TRBD2 for D (6 bases). Trimming left V 2 bases short and J 3 bases short, with 9 bases between. The CDR3 length is 14 residues. Germline-derived CDR1 and CDR2 are SGHDT and YYEEEE. CDR3 DNA sequence: TGTGCCAGCAGCTTAGGGCGGGGCAAAAACATTCAGTACTTC. Translation: CASSLGRGKNIQYF.

The chain joins TRBV15 to TRBJ2-1; TRBD2 aligns across 8 bases. The trim removed 0 bases at V and 8 bases at J, leaving 6 bases unmatched. Germline V CDR1 and CDR2: LNHNV, YYDKDF (reference sequence). This CDR3 has 15 residues. The CDR3 DNA is TGTGCCACCAGCAGAGACCCGGGAGGGGTCGATGAGCAGTTCTTC. It encodes CATSRDPGGVDEQFF.

V usage is TRBV19 and J usage is TRBJ2-1; possible D gene TRBD2, 5 bases. The ends were cut back, 4 bases at V and 4 bases at J, with 8 bases in the middle. The V gene's germline CDR1 is LNHDA and CDR2 SQIVND (reference sequence). This CDR3 region has 13 residues. The CDR3 coding sequence is TGTGCCAGTAGTAATAGGAGGTACAATGAGCAGTTCTTC. Protein sequence: CASSNRRYNEQFF.

In its sample, this clone was seen a few times. The rearrangement joins TRBV3-1 (or the pseudogene TRBV3-2) to TRBJ2-3; D not resolved. Trimming took off 5 bases at V and 4 bases at J, with 10 bases between the two ends. The CDR3 loop spans 13 amino acids. The V gene's germline CDR1 is LGHDT and CDR2 YNNKEL (reference sequence). The CDR3 loop reads CASSSRHSDTQYF. CDR3 coding DNA: TGTGCCAGCAGCTCTCGACACTCAGATACGCAGTATTTT.

The chain couples TRBV9 to TRBJ1-1; D unresolved. Per germline, CDR1 SGDLS and CDR2 YYNGEE. V dropped 4 bases and J dropped 1 base, with 11 bases sitting between them. The CDR3 is made up of 14 amino acids. In nucleotides, the CDR3 is TGTGCCAGCAGCCGAATGCAGGCGAACACTGAAGCTTTCTTT. The encoded protein is CASSRMQANTEAFF.

There are a few counts of this clone. The rearrangement links TRBV27 to TRBJ1-6, with D unclear. V was pared by 5 bases and J by 5 bases, with 16 bases between. The CDR3 spans 16 residues. Germline CDR1 and CDR2: MNHEY and SMNVEV (reference sequence). CDR3 protein: CASSPQSVVNNSPLHF. CDR3 in DNA: TGTGCCAGCAGTCCCCAATCCGTAGTGAATAATTCACCCCTCCACTTT.

The chain combines TRBV6-5 with TRBJ2-5, with D possibly being TRBD1 (8 bases). The CDR3 is made up of 15 amino acids. CDR1 is MNHEY, CDR2 SVGAGI, per germline. V was cut by 6 bases and J by 2 bases, with 16 bases left in between. For the CDR3, the DNA is TGTGCCAGCAGAAGAGGACAGGGAGGGCAAGAGACCCAGTACTTC. Amino acids: CASRRGQGGQETQYF.

This sequence joins TRBV15 and TRBJ2-7; D gene uncertain. Germline CDR1 is LNHNV and CDR2 is YYDKDF (reference sequence). V lost 1 base and J lost 2, with 9 bases in between. The CDR3 has 14 amino acids. This CDR3 reads CATSRGGTAYEQYF. For the CDR3, the DNA is TGTGCCACCAGCAGAGGAGGAACGGCCTACGAGCAGTACTTC. The whole variable domain, remainder taken from reference TRBV15 and TRBJ2-7, is DAMVIQNPRYQVTQFGKPVTLSCSQTLNHNVMYWYQQKSSQAPKLLFHYYDKDFNNEADTPDNFQSRRPNTSFCFLDIRSPGLGDTAMYLCATSRGGTAYEQYFGPGTRLTVT.

Ten or more counts support this clone. The rearrangement joins TRBV3-1 (or the pseudogene TRBV3-2) to TRBJ1-1; D is undetermined. Trimming pared 1 base from V and 3 bases from J, leaving 15 bases between. Per the germline V gene, CDR1 is LGHDT and CDR2 is YNNKEL (reference sequence). This CDR3 is 16 amino acids long. In nucleotides, the CDR3 is TGTGCCAGCAGCCAAGTCCCCTCGCGGAGAGACACTGAAGCTTTCTTT. Translated, it gives CASSQVPSRRDTEAFF.

The sample holds a few counts of this clone. The chain links TRBV11-2 to TRBJ2-7; 8 positions agree with TRBD1. V shed 7 bases and J 3 bases; nucleotides not matched to a gene: 5. CDR3 length equals 13 residues. Germline V CDR1 and CDR2: SGHAT, FQNNGV. The CDR3 nucleotides are TGTGCCAGCAACCGGGACAGGATCTACGAGCAGTACTTC. Its translation is CASNRDRIYEQYF.

The chain carries TRBV30 and TRBJ1-4; D ambiguous. The CDR3 length is 13 residues. The V end was cut by 5 bases, the J end by 5 bases, with 12 bases between. Germline V CDR1 and CDR2: GTSNPN, SVGIG (reference sequence). The CDR3 region has the DNA TGTGCCTGGGGTGGCGGAAAGAATGAAAAACTGTTTTTT. Residues: CAWGGGKNEKLFF.

The V call is TRBV5-4, the J call TRBJ2-3, with 14 bases lining up with TRBD2. CDR3 size: 18 residues. V was clipped by 0 bases and J by 1 base; unmatched bases: 4. Germline V gene lookup returns CDR1 SGHNT and CDR2 YYREEE (reference sequence). In nucleotides, the CDR3 is TGTGCCAGCAGCTTGGGACTAGCGGGGGGGAGGGGCACAGATACGCAGTATTTT. Translating it yields CASSLGLAGGRGTDTQYF.

In this sample, this clone turned up a few times. V gene TRBV25-1 combines with J gene TRBJ1-1, with 9 bases that match TRBD1. This CDR3 has 18 amino acids. The junction had 13 bases not matched to a gene; V was cut back by 1 base and J by 4 bases. Germline assignment: CDR1 MGHDK and CDR2 SYGVNS. CDR3 region: CASSEFVGTGKWGTEAFF. CDR3 DNA: TGTGCCAGCAGTGAATTTGTTGGGACAGGGAAATGGGGCACTGAAGCTTTCTTT.

About this clone: This sequence may be a read error, since a much larger clone differs from it by one base. J is TRBJ2-5 and V is TRBV3-1 (or the pseudogene TRBV3-2); D possibly corresponds to TRBD1 (6 bases). Germline-derived CDR1 and CDR2 are LGHDT and YNNKEL (reference sequence). The CDR3 sequence is 13 residues long. The ends were cut back, 8 bases at V and 7 bases at J, with 17 bases in the middle. The CDR3 loop reads CASRPGTWGTQYF. In DNA form, the CDR3 reads TGTGCCAGCCGCCCCGGGACATGGGGGACCCAGTACTTC.

This clone was found a few times. The chain is built from TRBV15 and TRBJ2-5, with 10 bases matching TRBD2. CDR3 length equals 15 residues. J lost 4 bases, V lost 2 bases, and 4 bases had no gene match. CDR1 LNHNV and CDR2 YYDKDF come from the germline V gene (reference sequence). Written as DNA, the CDR3 is TGTGCCACCAGCAGACCCTTAGCGGGGGGAGAGACCCAGTACTTC. Its translation: CATSRPLAGGETQYF.

The V gene is TRBV6-5, the J gene TRBJ1-3, with TRBD1 identical over 7 bases. The CDR3 sequence is 15 residues long. CDR1 is MNHEY and CDR2 is SVGAGI in the germline V gene. V lost 5 bases to trimming and J lost 4 bases; unmatched junction nucleotides: 8. The CDR3 reads CASSRGGQIGNTIYF. CDR3 coding DNA: TGTGCCAGCAGTCGGGGGGGACAGATAGGAAACACCATATATTTT.

This chain connects TRBV27 to TRBJ1-2; 7 nucleotides agree with TRBD1. The CDR3 is made up of 15 amino acids. CDR1 MNHEY and CDR2 SMNVEV come from the germline V gene (reference sequence). The junction had 12 bases not matched to a gene; V was cut back by 5 bases and J by 6 bases. Here the CDR3 reads CASSPSQGSWDGYTF. The CDR3 DNA reads TGTGCCAGCAGTCCGTCACAGGGGTCTTGGGATGGCTACACCTTC.

The chain links TRBV19 to TRBJ1-1; unclear D gene. The germline CDR1 and CDR2 sequences are LNHDA and SQIVND (reference sequence). The CDR3 length is 14 residues. Trimming removed 3 bases at V and 8 bases at J, with 16 bases between. The CDR3 loop reads CASSIKRVLNEAFF. The DNA of the CDR3 is TGTGCCAGTAGTATTAAGAGGGTTTTGAACGAAGCTTTCTTT.

This clone was picked up a small number of times. J is TRBJ2-3 and V is TRBV9; 12 bases fit TRBD2. Germline V gene data show CDR1 as SGDLS and CDR2 as YYNGEE. V gave up 1 base and J gave up 4 bases; unmatched junction bases: 10. The CDR3 is made up of 18 amino acids. DNA of the CDR3: TGTGCCAGCAGCGTACGACCCACTAGCGGGGGGACTGCAGATACGCAGTATTTT. Its translation: CASSVRPTSGGTADTQYF.

The rearrangement links TRBV7-2 to TRBJ2-1; TRBD1 agrees at 9 bases. Trimming removed 6 bases from V and 3 bases from J; junction bases left unmatched: 9. The CDR3 has 16 amino acids. Germline lookup yields CDR1 SGHTA and CDR2 FQGNSA. The CDR3 nucleotides read TGTGCCAGCAGTTTAAGGGGACAGGGAGTCTACAATGAGCAGTTCTTC. Protein: CASSLRGQGVYNEQFF.

J is TRBJ1-4 and V is TRBV19; D gene unclear. The germline V gene has CDR1 LNHDA and CDR2 SQIVND (reference sequence). Trimming took 3 bases from V and 7 from J, leaving 18 bases between them. This CDR3 spans 16 amino acids. The CDR3 sequence: CASSIGGAFWGEKLFF. CDR3 nucleotides: TGTGCCAGTAGTATCGGAGGCGCCTTCTGGGGTGAAAAACTGTTTTTT.